The 26 T cell receptor beta chains below come from one sample, sequenced in a study of CXCR3-negative and CXCR3-positive naive CD8 T cells. The TRB libraries of cDNA were built by UMI-labeled 5' RACE. TCRdb reworked the 5' RACE reads into one entry per CDR3 protein, no DNA. The data include 30,000 to 40,000 distinct CDR3 sequences; the top ten clones carry about 14%. Sequencing was performed on memory CD8+ T cells from blood. These receptors all stem from a human donor in good health. Some clones in this sample may be carry-over from other donors' samples.

The chain couples TRBV2 to TRBJ1-1; absent DNA, TCRdb's TRBD1 call cannot be checked. CDR1 is SNHLY and CDR2 is FYNNEI in the germline V gene. The CDR3 is 16 residues long. The CDR3: CASSEYQGTMNTEAFF.

V and J are TRBV12-3 or TRBV12-4 and TRBJ2-1; the D gene TCRdb calls, TRBD1, cannot be checked with no DNA. This CDR3 spans 12 amino acids. CDR3 region: CASSLVGHEQFF.

V and J are TRBV12-3 or TRBV12-4 and TRBJ2-3; checking the TCRdb D call of TRBD1 is not possible without DNA. The CDR3 extends over 14 amino acids. The CDR3 loop reads CASSPLGGADTQYF.

The chain links TRBV20-1 to TRBJ2-7; TCRdb outputs TRBD2, but without DNA this stays unchecked. CDR3 size: 13 residues. CDR1 is DFQATT and CDR2 is SNEGSKA in the germline V gene (reference sequence). CDR3 loop: CSAPAGDSYEQYF.

This chain uses TRBV7-8 with TRBJ2-1; the TCRdb call, TRBD2, lacks DNA for checking. Germline CDR1 and CDR2: SGHVS and FQNEAQ. The CDR3 sequence is 15 residues long. CDR3 amino acids: CASSLLAGGIGEQFF.

The chain uses TRBV19 and TRBJ2-1; TCRdb's D call of TRBD2 is untestable without DNA. The CDR3 length is 16 residues. The V gene's germline CDR1 is LNHDA and CDR2 SQIVND (reference sequence). The CDR3 is CASSIAGLAGGNEQFF.

The chain's CDR3 is CASSTGSSGQPQHF. The V call is TRBV12-3 or TRBV12-4, the J call TRBJ1-5. The CDR3 is 14 residues long.

V is TRBV27 and J is TRBJ2-1. Germline assignment: CDR1 MNHEY and CDR2 SMNVEV (reference sequence). The CDR3 is 14 residues long. CDR3 protein: CASSLSAANNEQFF.

This chain connects TRBV28 to TRBJ2-1. CDR3 length equals 13 residues. The germline V gene encodes CDR1 MDHEN and CDR2 SYDVKM. The CDR3 is CASSLGRYNEQFF.

V usage is TRBV12-3 or TRBV12-4 and J usage is TRBJ2-3. CDR3 size: 14 residues. The CDR3 is CASSLSGRTDTQYF.

V and J are TRBV28 and TRBJ1-6; TCRdb's D gene call, TRBD1, goes unchecked for lack of DNA. CDR3 length: 15 amino acids. CDR1 MDHEN and CDR2 SYDVKM come from the germline V gene. The CDR3 loop is CASKTPTATNSPLHF.

The chain has TRBV11-2 and TRBJ2-3; TCRdb's D call, TRBD1, is unchecked because there is no DNA. Germline V gives CDR1 SGHAT, CDR2 FQNNGV. This CDR3 is 13 amino acids long. CDR3 in amino acids: CASILGGEDTQYF.

The chain's CDR3 is CASERAFSYEQYF. The chain carries TRBV6-2 or TRBV6-3 and TRBJ2-7. The germline CDR1 and CDR2 sequences are MNHEY and SVGEGT. The CDR3 covers 13 residues.

This CDR3 is CASSFGSGLDNEQFF. The genes are TRBV28 and TRBJ2-1; as DNA is missing, the TRBD1 call by TCRdb cannot be tested. The CDR3 totals 15 residues. In germline, CDR1 is MDHEN, CDR2 SYDVKM.

V is TRBV7-8 and J is TRBJ2-7; TCRdb picks TRBD1, but there is no DNA to check that call. The CDR3 is 14 amino acids. The germline V gene has CDR1 SGHVS and CDR2 FQNEAQ. CDR3 sequence: CASSLGTGSYEQYF.

The J gene is TRBJ1-1, the V gene TRBV29-1; TCRdb calls TRBD1, which cannot be checked without DNA. The CDR3 extends over 12 amino acids. Germline CDR1 SQVTM, CDR2 ANQGSEA. CDR3 residues: CSVLTGNTEAFF.

The genes are TRBV7-9 and TRBJ2-7; TCRdb's D call, TRBD1, is unchecked because there is no DNA. CDR3 length: 16 amino acids. Looked up from germline, CDR1 is SEHNR and CDR2 is FQNEAQ (reference sequence). The CDR3 here is CASSPLLGTESYEQYF.

The V gene is TRBV29-1, the J gene TRBJ2-3. Per germline, CDR1 SQVTM and CDR2 ANQGSEA. CDR3 length: 16 residues. The CDR3 sequence: CSVEGWPLTSTDTQYF.

The chain employs TRBV20-1 and TRBJ2-1; TCRdb's assignment of TRBD2 cannot be checked, as there is no DNA. This CDR3 contains 17 residues. Germline assignment: CDR1 DFQATT and CDR2 SNEGSKA (reference sequence). CDR3 amino acids: CSARVSYRLAIRNEQFF.

The chain couples TRBV6-4 to TRBJ2-2; TCRdb designates TRBD1, a call that cannot be tested without DNA. This CDR3 comprises 15 residues. Germline V CDR1 and CDR2: MRHNA, SNTAGT. The CDR3: CASSNSQGNTGELFF.

V is TRBV12-5 and J is TRBJ1-5. Per the germline V gene, CDR1 is LGHNT and CDR2 is FRNRAP. The CDR3 runs 14 residues. This chain's CDR3 is CASGTWQENQPQHF.

V gene TRBV15 combines with J gene TRBJ2-5; TCRdb indicates TRBD1, and absent DNA this call remains unverified. The CDR3 length is 15 residues. The V gene's germline CDR1 is LNHNV and CDR2 YYDKDF (reference sequence). The CDR3 loop is CATSIDRGMAETQYF.

The CDR3 loop reads CASSPVPGQKHYEQYF. This chain links TRBV18 with TRBJ2-7; TCRdb calls TRBD1, which cannot be checked without DNA. Germline lookup yields CDR1 KGHSH and CDR2 LQKENI. CDR3 length: 16 amino acids.

This chain uses TRBV19 with TRBJ1-5. The germline CDR1 and CDR2 sequences are LNHDA and SQIVND (reference sequence). The CDR3 spans 13 residues. CDR3 loop: CASSYNENQPQHF. Together with reference TRBV19 and TRBJ1-5, the CDR3 gives the full variable domain: DGGITQSPKYLFRKEGQNVTLSCEQNLNHDAMYWYRQDPGQGLRLIYYSQIVNDFQKGDIAEGYSVSREKKESFPLTVTSAQKNPTAFYLCASSYNENQPQHFGDGTRLSIL.

CDR3 sequence: CASSVGTTVAEFF. This rearrangement joins TRBV9 to TRBJ2-1. The CDR3 has 13 amino acids. Germline V gene sequence: CDR1 SGDLS, CDR2 YYNGEE.

The chain recombines TRBV11-2 with TRBJ2-2. The CDR3 contains 14 residues. The germline CDR1 and CDR2 sequences are SGHAT and FQNNGV. CDR3 sequence: CASSHGEDTGELFF.